Sequencing of this T cell receptor beta chain was carried out in a study of yellow fever vaccine responses in identical twins. Broader study findings: Vaccine T cell responses of twins reportedly seemed partly convergent and partly personalized.

In regard to this clonotype: Its specificity is not known.

MiXCR was run by TCRdb on the RT-PCR reads, yielding one entry per CDR3 protein. This sample has about 19,000 distinct CDR3 sequences; approximately 68% occur once, and the top ten carry approximately 2.2%. The clonotype was recovered from a woman aged 18 to 35 who received the yellow fever vaccine. The source material was T cells from blood (PBMCs), unsorted or a sorted subset (not recorded which), sampled before or after yellow fever vaccination (not recorded which).

CDR3 nucleotide sequence: TGCGCCAGCAGCCACCCCCGACAGACGAACACTGAAGCTTTCTTT. It specifies CASSHPRQTNTEAFF. This chain uses TRBV4-3 with TRBJ1-1; D is perhaps TRBD1 (5 bases). The germline CDR1 and CDR2 sequences are LGHNA and YSLEER. V was cut by 3 bases and J by 1 base, with 12 bases left in between. The CDR3 sequence is 15 residues long.